The present entry profiles one T cell receptor beta chain with its context. Assay: immunoSEQ multiplex PCR; the TCRdb copy retains only in-frame clones and omits some. The sample records over 300,000 clones, around 91% being singletons. The study recruited people aged roughly 18 to 95 years across roughly 25 US areas. These data come from a study of blood T cell repertoires in COVID-19. Looked up from germline, CDR1 is MNHNS and CDR2 is SASEGT. The CDR3 consists of 18 residues. V trimming: 2 bases; J trimming: 6 bases; junction bases outside the gene matches: 9. This receptor was obtained from a woman aged 40 to 50 who had recovered from COVID-19. Specimen: PBMCs or T cells enriched from blood (not recorded which). This chain links TRBV6-1 with TRBJ2-2, with TRBD2 identical over 13 bases. The CDR3 nucleotides read TGTGCCAGCAGTGAAAAATTGGGACTAGCGGGACTGGCCGGGGAGCTGTTTTTT. It yields the protein CASSEKLGLAGLAGELFF.